These T cell receptor beta chains were read from a single sample in a study of high-grade serous ovarian cancer treatment subgroups. Assay used: immunoSEQ multiplex PCR; TCRdb lists only in-frame clones, some missing. Of over 15,000 clones in the sample, under 85% were seen once. Sequencing was carried out using tumor tissue. The source is a human donor with high-grade serous ovarian cancer. Both conserved end residues are part of each CDR3. Fields, in order: D gene, J gene, clone size, V gene, CDR3 protein, CDR3 DNA. A D gene is named only where the DNA matches it firmly. For some rows the clone size is stated as once, few or many, or as a class when expanded; others skip it.

TRBD1	TRBJ2-7	NA	TRBV28	CASSFRGLNEQYF	TGTGCCAGCAGTTTTAGGGGGCTAAACGAGCAGTACTTC
NA	TRBJ1-6	few	TRBV4-3	CASSGALVNSPLHF	TGCGCCAGCAGCGGGGCGTTGGTTAATTCACCCCTCCACTTT
NA	TRBJ2-1	few	TRBV18	CASSIPQGPNEQFF	TGTGCCAGCTCTATACCACAGGGACCCAATGAGCAGTTCTTC
NA	TRBJ2-1	once	TRBV6-5	CASSPRSEQFF	TGTGCCAGCAGTCCTCGGAGTGAGCAGTTCTTC
NA	TRBJ2-5	once	TRBV7-2	CASSPDFQKTQYF	TGTGCCAGCAGCCCCGATTTTCAAAAGACCCAGTACTTC
NA	TRBJ2-1	NA	TRBV6-5	CASSQGYEQFF	TGTGCCAGCAGTCAGGGTTATGAGCAGTTCTTC
TRBD2	TRBJ2-7	once	TRBV10-3	CAIGISGDEQYF	TGTGCCATCGGCATTAGCGGGGACGAGCAGTACTTC
NA	TRBJ1-1	NA	TRBV6-1	CASSPSMSVSEAFF	TGTGCCAGCAGCCCCTCGATGTCAGTATCTGAAGCTTTCTTT
NA	TRBJ2-2	NA	TRBV19	CASSMGLQSNTGELFF	TGTGCCAGTAGTATGGGGCTGCAATCGAACACCGGGGAGCTGTTTTTT
NA	TRBJ1-5	NA	TRBV5-1	CASSLGDLPGQPQHF	TGCGCCAGCAGCTTGGGGGACCTACCCGGGCAGCCCCAGCATTTT
NA	TRBJ2-1	NA	TRBV19	CASSMRTGPYDEQFF	TGTGCCAGTAGTATGCGGACCGGACCTTACGATGAGCAGTTCTTC
TRBD1	TRBJ1-2	NA	TRBV2	CARGQGNYGYTF	TGTGCCAGAGGACAGGGGAACTATGGCTACACCTTC
NA	TRBJ2-2	NA	TRBV6-4	CASSTESVNTGELFF	TGTGCCAGCAGTACAGAGAGCGTAAACACCGGGGAGCTGTTTTTT
TRBD1	TRBJ2-4	NA	TRBV18	CASSPPTGVLAKNIQYF	TGTGCCAGCTCACCGCCTACAGGGGTACTAGCCAAAAACATTCAGTACTTC
NA	TRBJ1-1	NA	TRBV6-5	CASNRENTEAFF	TGTGCCTCAAACAGGGAGAACACTGAAGCTTTCTTT
TRBD2	TRBJ2-3	NA	TRBV27	CASSLLAGGLQDTQYF	TGTGCCAGCAGTTTGCTGGCGGGGGGGCTTCAAGATACGCAGTATTTT
TRBD2	TRBJ2-5	NA	TRBV18	CASSPPTSGYQETQYF	TGTGCCAGCTCACCACCCACTAGCGGGTACCAAGAGACCCAGTACTTC
NA	TRBJ2-3	NA	TRBV2	CASGAPLTDTQYF	TGTGCCAGCGGCGCGCCGCTCACAGATACGCAGTATTTT
NA	TRBJ1-5	NA	TRBV5-6	CASSFWQGDQPQHF	TGTGCCAGCAGCTTCTGGCAGGGTGATCAGCCCCAGCATTTT